This section outlines one TCR beta chain sequence together with its context. What this receptor recognizes is not known. A read error may be the cause here, since a much bigger clone is one base away. Instrument used: Illumina NovaSeq 6000. TCR cDNA was made using 5'RACE template switching, a step that added a universal primer site and unique molecular identifiers. cDNA synthesis was primed from both the TCR alpha and TCR beta constant segments. Library amplification involved two PCR steps, and the second step added sample barcodes and sequencing adapters. Sequencing of libraries was performed on Illumina HiSeq 2500 (2x100 bp) or NovaSeq (2x150 bp). On the study's bioinformatics: Demultiplexing of reads and collapsing into UMI consensus sequences were performed with MIGEC, and V(D)J alignment was carried out with MiXCR. Using edgeR on replicate PBMC samples, clonotypes were called vaccine-responding if FDR was below 0.01 and the log2 fold change was above 5 up to day 15. Each bulk clonotype was labeled CD4 or CD8 based on which sequenced repertoire, CD4 or CD8, contained the clonotype at higher abundance. In-frame beta chains were kept once TCRdb had trimmed the public reads at Q25 with fastp and called clones with MiXCR. When rows share a CDR3 protein, they turn into one entry using the most common DNA and genes. Clone size and V and J calls follow TCRdb, not the original study. The sample table holds 230,000 or so distinct CDR3 sequences, of which roughly 4% were seen once. The top ten clonotypes cover around 19% of the sample.

The intended sense of this specimen's treatment or condition label: live attenuated yellow fever vaccine strain. Two biological replicates of bulk PBMCs were collected at each blood-draw timepoint. PBMCs were isolated from peripheral blood using a standard Ficoll-Paque protocol. RNA was extracted with TriZol from bulk PBMCs, CD4 and CD8 fractions, and dextramer-positive and dextramer-negative fractions. The source of the sample is a study of T cells after yellow fever vaccination (dated by TCRdb to between 2018 and 2021). Looking at the study overall: The SMART-Seq v4 Ultra Low Input RNA kit was used to prepare libraries from fractions with low cell numbers. To follow T-cell clones before and after both primary and booster YFV17D yellow fever vaccination, bulk TCR alpha and beta repertoires underwent longitudinal sequencing. Blood was drawn at multiple timepoints before and after primary and secondary immunization, with bulk PBMC replicates and cell subsets isolated. Two healthy male donors, one aged 18 to 30 and one aged 30 to 40 years, made up the cohort. Study-wide findings and limitations: After the booster, most clones that had expanded after primary vaccination were detected again (about 97% of CD4 and around nine tenths of CD8), suggesting broad maintenance of memory. A small fraction of clonotypes appeared in both the CD4 and CD8 compartments, likely as a result of convergent recombination. Computational filtering was required because FACS-sorted repertoires could contain abundant contaminating clonotypes from the bulk population. The study included only a couple of donors, which limits how far the findings can be generalized. Compared with the primary T-cell response, the secondary T-cell response was faster but weaker, reaching its peak on day 5 rather than on day 15.

Including the terminal cysteine and phenylalanine, the CDR3 comprises 14 residues. The only DNA kept is the CDR3, 42 bases in frame from the first base. Looking up the germline V gene (reference sequence) yields CDR1 DFQATT and CDR2 SNEGSKA. The TCR sequence derives from a man aged 18 to 35 who received the YFV17D yellow fever vaccine. The input for sequencing was PBMCs, taken 15 days after the yellow fever booster vaccination. The sequence is built from TRBV20-1 and TRBJ1-6, and TRBD1 matches 8 of the central bases. The sequence in DNA is TGCTGTGCTAGAGCCCAGGGGGCGGGTTCACCCCTCCACTTT. This yields the protein CCARAQGAGSPLHF.